Presented here are 2 T cell receptor beta chains from one specimen sequenced in a study of T cells after yellow fever vaccination. Each CDR3 protein gets one entry after TCRdb re-called the 5' RACE reads with MiXCR. Of roughly 500,000 distinct CDR3 sequences listed, roughly 19% are singletons. The sample in question was PBMCs, obtained 15 days after the yellow fever booster vaccination. These receptors were taken from a young man who received the YFV17D yellow fever vaccine.

This clonotype appeared a single time. The CDR3 DNA follows: TGTGCCAGCAGCCAAGGTCTGCGGTACTACACAGATACGCAGTATTTT. The encoded protein is CASSQGLRYYTDTQYF. The chain has TRBV14 and TRBJ2-3; unclear D gene. Trimming shortened V by 1 base and J by 2 bases, and 13 bases separated the two germline ends. The CDR3 has 16 amino acids. The germline V gene has CDR1 SGHDN and CDR2 FVKESK.

This clonotype was observed a handful of times. J is TRBJ2-1 and V is TRBV4-2; D remains ambiguous. CDR1 LGHNA and CDR2 YNFKEQ come from the germline V gene. The CDR3 consists of 13 residues. The V end lost 1 base, the J end lost 9 bases, and 10 bases lay between the germline ends. The CDR3 protein is CASSQGSVGEQFF. The CDR3 DNA follows: TGTGCCAGCAGCCAAGGGAGCGTAGGTGAGCAGTTCTTC.